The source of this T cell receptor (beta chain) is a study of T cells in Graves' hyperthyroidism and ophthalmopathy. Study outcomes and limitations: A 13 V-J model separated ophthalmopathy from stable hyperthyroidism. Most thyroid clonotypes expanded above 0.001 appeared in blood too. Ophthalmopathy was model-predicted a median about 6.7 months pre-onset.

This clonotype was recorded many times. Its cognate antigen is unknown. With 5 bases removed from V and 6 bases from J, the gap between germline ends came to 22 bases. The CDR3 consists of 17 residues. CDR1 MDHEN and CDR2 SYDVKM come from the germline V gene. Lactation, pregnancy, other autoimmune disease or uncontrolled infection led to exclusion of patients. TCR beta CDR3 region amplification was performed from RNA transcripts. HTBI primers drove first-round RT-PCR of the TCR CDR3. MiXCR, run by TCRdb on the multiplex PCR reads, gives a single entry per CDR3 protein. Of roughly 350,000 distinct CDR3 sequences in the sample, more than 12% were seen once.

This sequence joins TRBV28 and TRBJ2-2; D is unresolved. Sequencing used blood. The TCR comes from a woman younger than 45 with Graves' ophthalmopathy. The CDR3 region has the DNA TGTGCCAGCAGTACGATAATAAGGACCCTTGTTTCCGGGGAGCTGTTTTTT. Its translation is CASSTIIRTLVSGELFF.